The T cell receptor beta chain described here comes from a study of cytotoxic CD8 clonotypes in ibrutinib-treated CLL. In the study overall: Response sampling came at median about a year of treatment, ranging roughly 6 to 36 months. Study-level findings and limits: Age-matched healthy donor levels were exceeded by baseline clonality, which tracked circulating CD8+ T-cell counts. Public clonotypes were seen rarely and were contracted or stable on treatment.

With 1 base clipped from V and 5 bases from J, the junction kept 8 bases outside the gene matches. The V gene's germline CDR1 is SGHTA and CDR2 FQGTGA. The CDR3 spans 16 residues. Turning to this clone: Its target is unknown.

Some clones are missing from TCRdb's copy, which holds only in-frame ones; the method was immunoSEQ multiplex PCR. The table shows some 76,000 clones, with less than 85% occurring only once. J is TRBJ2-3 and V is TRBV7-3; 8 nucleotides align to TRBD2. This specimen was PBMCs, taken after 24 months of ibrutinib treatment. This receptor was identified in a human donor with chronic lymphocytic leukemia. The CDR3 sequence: CASSLKAGGGKDTQYF. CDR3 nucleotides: TGTGCCAGCAGCTTAAAGGCGGGAGGAGGGAAAGATACGCAGTATTTT.